This TCR beta chain stems from a study of blood T cell repertoires in COVID-19 (TCRdb year 2020). Concerning the study at large: Samples covering the acute and convalescent phases of COVID-19 were provided by collaborators in the United States, Italy and Spain. The prospective study material was composed of cDNA or gDNA derived from T cells, B-cell-depleted T cells, or PBMCs. The dataset comprised deeply sampled blood TCRbeta repertoires from subjects exposed to, actively infected with, or recovered from COVID-19. The repertoires were made available in a free public database intended to serve as a resource for research on the immune response to SARS-CoV-2. The samples were drawn from two sources: the first 160 participants of the ongoing ImmuneRACE study, and 1,000 to 1,500 subjects contributed by 6 global collaborators. Nearly every sample came with metadata listing a de-identified subject ID, COVID-19 status, age in years and sex. Where HLA class I and class II types were available, the types were taken from metadata supplied by the sample provider, not from assay-based typing. Study-wide findings and limitations: How much clinical and demographic metadata was included differed by source and by participant, and the metadata was provided uncurated.

TCRbeta CDR3 regions were amplified from genomic DNA using the immunoSEQ Assay, a bias-controlled multiplex PCR. As for the original processing: The number of nucleated cells in each sample was estimated from the amplification of reference gene primers within the assay. Sequence reads were collapsed and filtered to measure the absolute abundance of every unique TCRbeta CDR3 rearrangement. For each sample, productive Simpson clonality was calculated as the square root of Simpson's diversity index across productive rearrangements. TCRdb provides this immuneACCESS table in a form limited to in-frame rearrangements. Some clones are lacking; in checked studies, under half of them reflect an unresolved V gene, and why the rest are absent is not known. V, J and clone size were drawn from that table, and D and trimming were deduced from the DNA. The sample table records more than 200,000 clones; around 84% of these occur just once. Of the sample, more than 1.5% is held by the ten largest clones.

On this clone: Its antigen specificity is not known. Per-base qualities were not stored, and no clone one base away is much larger.

In the prospective study, participants were about 18 to 95 years old, resided in about two dozen geographic areas of the United States, and were enrolled through a virtual design. In the prospective study, participants were assigned to cohorts based on the clinical history participants reported in a screening survey and a study questionnaire. ImmuneRACE Cohort 3 recovered participants were defined by two consecutive negative NP/OP PCR tests, healthcare professional clearance, or symptom resolution. In the prospective study, mobile phlebotomists collected whole blood, serum and a nasopharyngeal or oropharyngeal swab from each participant. Over a 2-month period, participants in the prospective study had the option of providing additional blood draws and questionnaires. Before DNA extraction, prospective study blood samples were shipped either frozen or at room temperature. Sample: PBMCs or T cells enriched from blood (not recorded which). The TCR comes from a man in his forties who had recovered from COVID-19.

The encoded CDR3 is CASSQGGRPPGELFF. In nucleotides, the sequence is TGTGCCAGCAGCCAAGGAGGGAGACCCCCCGGGGAGCTGTTTTTT. In this chain, TRBV3-1 (or the pseudogene TRBV3-2) is recombined with TRBJ2-2; the D region possibly corresponds to TRBD2 (5 bases align). Including cysteine and phenylalanine, the CDR3 has 15 amino acids. Only the CDR3 portion is preserved as DNA: 45 bases, with reading frame beginning at the first base. Cut back by 1 base and 6 bases, the V and J ends lie 12 bases apart. According to the germline V gene (reference sequence), CDR1 reads LGHDT and CDR2 reads YNNKEL.